These 18 T cell receptor beta chains were sequenced from one sample in a study of CD8 T cells in Susac syndrome. Random hexamers were used to reverse transcribe the RNA input (about 0.5 to 1 ug). Each CDR3 protein is one row after TCRdb ran MiXCR on the immunoSEQ multiplex PCR reads. The repertoire holds under 200,000 distinct CDR3 sequences, with 95% as singletons. Source material: CD8+ T cells from PBMCs. These receptors originate from a human donor with Susac syndrome.

The chain employs TRBV30 and TRBJ2-7, with TRBD2 identical over 14 bases. The length of the CDR3 is 12 residues. With 8 bases clipped from V and 3 bases from J, the junction kept 0 bases outside the gene matches. Germline assignment: CDR1 GTSNPN and CDR2 SVGIG (reference sequence). As DNA, the CDR3 is TGTGCCGGGACTAGCGGGGGCTACGAGCAGTACTTC. Its protein product is CAGTSGGYEQYF.

This chain joins TRBV5-1 and TRBJ2-5; 7 bases agree with TRBD2. Losses at the gene ends were 0 bases for V and 4 bases for J; bases not matched to a gene: 6. CDR3 length: 15 residues. Looked up from germline, CDR1 is SGHRS and CDR2 is YFSETQ. The CDR3 nucleotides read TGCGCCAGCAGCTTGGTGGCTAGCGGAGGAGAGACCCAGTACTTC. Protein product: CASSLVASGGETQYF.

The chain uses TRBV24-1 and TRBJ2-1, with 8 bases that match TRBD2. The germline gives CDR1 KGHDR, CDR2 SFDVKD. V lost 4 bases and J lost 0; bases outside the gene matches: 4. The CDR3 totals 16 residues. CDR3 in amino acids: CATSETSDSSYNEQFF. The CDR3 DNA is TGTGCCACCAGTGAGACTAGCGACAGCTCCTACAATGAGCAGTTCTTC.

A single count supports this clonotype. The J gene is TRBJ1-1, the V gene TRBV4-1, with D unresolved. V was shortened by 0 bases and J by 6 bases, with 8 bases between the two germline ends. Germline CDR1 reads MGHRA; CDR2 reads YSYEKL. CDR3 length: 13 amino acids. The CDR3 reads CASSQDGVSEAFF. The CDR3 DNA follows: TGCGCCAGCAGCCAAGATGGGGTTTCTGAAGCTTTCTTT.

The CDR3 is CASSEPSGANSEQFF. CDR3 nucleotides: TGTGCCAGCAGCGAGCCTAGCGGGGCTAATTCTGAGCAGTTCTTC. V gene TRBV9 combines with J gene TRBJ2-1; 9 nucleotides line up with TRBD2. V shed 3 bases and J 9 bases; nucleotides not matched to a gene: 10. The V gene's germline CDR1 is SGDLS and CDR2 YYNGEE. The CDR3 is made up of 15 amino acids.

This clonotype occurred once. The chain links TRBV20-1 to TRBJ1-5; D not certain. Trimming left V 3 bases short and J 7 bases short, with 7 bases between. CDR3 length equals 11 residues. Germline lookup yields CDR1 DFQATT and CDR2 SNEGSKA (reference sequence). The CDR3 reads CSASLQQPQHF. In nucleotides, the CDR3 is TGCAGTGCTAGCCTACAACAGCCCCAGCATTTT.

This clonotype has a handful of counts. The chain employs TRBV7-9 and TRBJ1-1; 9 nucleotides align to TRBD1. Germline CDR1 and CDR2: SEHNR and FQNEAQ (reference sequence). The length of the CDR3 is 13 residues. Trimming at V came to 0 bases and at J to 8 bases, leaving 1 base not matched to a gene. This CDR3 reads CASSLAQGAEAFF. DNA of the CDR3: TGTGCCAGCAGCTTAGCACAGGGGGCAGAAGCTTTCTTT.

J is TRBJ2-3 and V is TRBV13, with TRBD1 identical over 8 bases. This CDR3 contains 17 residues. The germline gives CDR1 PRHDT, CDR2 FYEKMQ (reference sequence). Trimming cost V 2 bases and J 0 bases; bases outside gene matches: 7. The CDR3 coding sequence is TGTGCCAGCAGCTTAACAGGGACAGGCCAGAGCACAGATACGCAGTATTTT. Translated, it gives CASSLTGTGQSTDTQYF.

J is TRBJ2-4 and V is TRBV5-1; D might be TRBD1 (5 bases). Trimming shortened V by 7 bases and J by 1 base, and 21 bases separated the two germline ends. The germline V gene has CDR1 SGHRS and CDR2 YFSETQ. The CDR3 runs to 17 residues. The DNA of the CDR3 is TGCGCCAGCGCCTACGCCGCAAGGGGAACCGCCAAAAACATTCAGTACTTC. Amino acid sequence: CASAYAARGTAKNIQYF.

The chain is built from TRBV27 and TRBJ1-4, with 8 bases that match TRBD1. Germline values: CDR1 MNHEY, CDR2 SMNVEV (reference sequence). V lost 5 bases, J lost 3 bases, and 8 bases stayed unmatched. The CDR3 covers 16 residues. The CDR3 is CASSHSSGGSNEKLFF. The CDR3, as DNA: TGTGCCAGCAGTCATTCATCAGGGGGCTCTAATGAAAAACTGTTTTTT.

The V and J genes are TRBV6-1 and TRBJ1-6, with a weak D call TRBD1 (5 bases). With 4 bases removed from V and 5 bases from J, the gap between germline ends came to 12 bases. CDR1 MNHNS and CDR2 SASEGT come from the germline V gene. The CDR3 is made up of 15 amino acids. CDR3 protein: CASSVGGTNNSPLHF. The CDR3 coding sequence is TGTGCCAGCAGTGTTGGGGGAACGAATAATTCACCCCTCCACTTT.

V and J are TRBV12-3 or TRBV12-4 and TRBJ2-7; D tentatively reads TRBD1 or TRBD2 (5 bases each). The CDR3 length is 14 residues. V dropped 7 bases and J dropped 1 base, with 14 bases sitting between them. In DNA form, the CDR3 reads TGTGCCAGCACACCGGGACCCAGTTCCTACGAGCAGTACTTC. Residues: CASTPGPSSYEQYF.

The V call is TRBV5-1, the J call TRBJ2-1; D ambiguous. V lost 4 bases, J lost 10 bases, and 12 bases lay in between. The CDR3 consists of 12 residues. The germline V gene has CDR1 SGHRS and CDR2 YFSETQ. CDR3 protein: CASSQKMREQFF. CDR3 DNA: TGCGCCAGCAGCCAAAAGATGCGAGAGCAGTTCTTC.

V and J are TRBV7-9 and TRBJ1-1; D remains ambiguous. Germline CDR1 and CDR2: SEHNR and FQNEAQ (reference sequence). Trimming pared 6 bases from V and 1 base from J, leaving 12 bases between. The CDR3 is made up of 14 amino acids. CDR3 residues: CASRSGRTNTEAFF. The CDR3 DNA sequence: TGTGCCAGCAGGTCCGGGAGGACGAACACTGAAGCTTTCTTT.

The rearrangement joins TRBV11-2 to TRBJ2-7; D gene ambiguous. Trimming stripped 5 bases from V and 9 bases from J, with 11 bases between. The CDR3 is 11 residues long. Germline CDR1 SGHAT, CDR2 FQNNGV. The CDR3 nucleotides read TGTGCCAGCAGCCCCTCTTTCGGGCAGTACTTC. Its translation is CASSPSFGQYF.

The rearrangement links TRBV20-1 to TRBJ2-7; D may be TRBD1 (6 bases). The CDR3 is 15 amino acids. Trimming cost V 4 bases and J 3 bases, with 19 bases left between them. Per germline, CDR1 DFQATT and CDR2 SNEGSKA (reference sequence). CDR3 coding DNA: TGCAGTGCTAAACAGTACTCACAGGGTTTCTACGAGCAGTACTTC. Protein sequence: CSAKQYSQGFYEQYF.

CDR3 coding DNA: TGTGCCAGGGAGGGGTTAATAGTGAACACTGAAGCTTTCTTT. Translation gives CAREGLIVNTEAFF. The chain combines TRBV2 with TRBJ1-1, with D perhaps matching TRBD1 (5 bases). Trimming left V 9 bases short and J 0 bases short, with 14 bases between. The CDR3 is 14 amino acids. CDR1 SNHLY and CDR2 FYNNEI come from the germline V gene.

The chain combines TRBV20-1 with TRBJ2-7; 14 nucleotides line up with TRBD2. V was clipped by 6 bases and J by 7 bases; unmatched bases: 8. Germline-derived CDR1 and CDR2 are DFQATT and SNEGSKA (reference sequence). The CDR3 runs to 14 residues. The CDR3 nucleotides are TGCAGTGCCGTGACTAGCGGGGGGGCCGGGGAGCAGTACTTC. Its translation: CSAVTSGGAGEQYF.